Following are 27 T cell receptor beta chains from one sample sequenced in a study of OX40 agonist ivuxolimab in advanced cancers. Profiling relied on immunoSEQ multiplex PCR, and the TCRdb table lists in-frame clones only, not all of them. The sample has nearly 70,000 clones; about nine tenths are singletons. The specimen comprised CD4+ or CD8+ T cells sorted from blood, sampled in a trial of the OX40 agonist ivuxolimab. These receptors were taken from an adult with an advanced solid tumor such as melanoma, head and neck, liver or kidney cancer.

The V call is TRBV11-2, the J call TRBJ2-3; 8 bases align to TRBD2. The trim removed 6 bases at V and 2 bases at J, leaving 16 bases unmatched. The germline CDR1 and CDR2 sequences are SGHAT and FQNNGV. The CDR3 consists of 18 residues. CDR3 amino acids: CASSSHPLAGLFTDTQYF. CDR3 nucleotides: TGTGCCAGCAGTTCCCACCCCCTAGCGGGCCTTTTCACAGATACGCAGTATTTT.

V gene TRBV4-2 combines with J gene TRBJ2-5; 12 nucleotides line up with TRBD2. The J call may be wrong; the DNA end is better matched by TRBJ2-7. Germline-derived CDR1 and CDR2 are LGHNA and YNFKEQ. The length of the CDR3 is 17 residues. The CDR3 bases are TGTGCCAGCAGCTTACGACTAGCGGGGGACCCACTCTACGAGCAGTACTTC. Residues: CASSLRLAGDPLYEQYF.

The chain links TRBV18 to TRBJ2-7; no reliable D call. V lost 5 bases to trimming and J lost 4 bases, with 6 bases between them. The CDR3 has 11 amino acids. Germline values: CDR1 KGHSH, CDR2 LQKENI. Here the CDR3 DNA reads TGTGCCAGCTCAGTTTCATACGAGCAGTACTTC. Protein: CASSVSYEQYF.

The chain recombines TRBV11-3 with TRBJ1-6, with D perhaps matching TRBD1 (6 bases). V was shortened by 5 bases and J by 7 bases, with 21 bases between the two germline ends. Germline CDR1 reads SGHNT; CDR2 reads YENEEA. This CDR3 spans 17 amino acids. Here the CDR3 reads CASSQGWGAPRNSPLHF. CDR3 coding DNA: TGTGCCAGCAGCCAGGGGTGGGGGGCGCCAAGGAATTCACCCCTCCACTTT.

In this sample, this clone turned up once. The rearrangement links TRBV11-3 to TRBJ1-1, with D unresolved. The CDR3 sequence is 13 residues long. Trimming cost V 3 bases and J 1 base, with 6 bases left between them. The germline V gene encodes CDR1 SGHNT and CDR2 YENEEA. CDR3 nucleotide sequence: TGTGCCAGCAGCTTCGTCCCGAACACTGAAGCTTTCTTT. Its translation is CASSFVPNTEAFF. The entire variable domain, with the rest obtained from reference TRBV11-3 and TRBJ1-1, is as follows: EAGVVQSPRYKIIEKKQPVAFWCNPISGHNTLYWYLQNLGQGPELLIRYENEEAVDDSQLPKDRFSAERLKGVDSTLKIQPAELGDSAVYLCASSFVPNTEAFFGQGTRLTVV.

This chain uses TRBV7-6 with TRBJ1-4; D gene ambiguous. The germline V gene encodes CDR1 SGHVS and CDR2 FNYEAQ. The CDR3 spans 14 residues. V lost 2 bases and J lost 8, with 12 bases in between. In DNA, the CDR3 is TGTGCCAGCAGCTTAAGGCCCGCAAAGGAAAAACTGTTTTTT. It yields the protein CASSLRPAKEKLFF.

The gene calls are TRBV19 and TRBJ1-6; 8 nucleotides match TRBD1. The ends lost 5 bases at V and 0 bases at J; junction bases unmatched: 9. The CDR3 runs 18 residues. Germline CDR1 reads LNHDA; CDR2 reads SQIVND (reference sequence). In DNA form, the CDR3 reads TGTGCCAGTAGTTTATGGACAGGGCAATACTCCTATAATTCACCCCTCCACTTT. Protein product: CASSLWTGQYSYNSPLHF.

The CDR3: CASSLAAQGTGQPQHF. The CDR3 bases are TGTGCCAGCAGCTTAGCAGCGCAGGGAACGGGCCAGCCCCAGCATTTT. The chain couples TRBV7-2 to TRBJ1-5, with D possibly matching TRBD1 (5 bases). CDR1 is SGHTA, CDR2 FQGNSA, per germline. The CDR3 totals 16 residues. The V and J ends lost 0 bases and 7 bases respectively, with 16 bases between them.

Here the CDR3 reads CASTTASGANVLTF. CDR3 sequence (DNA): TGTGCCAGCACTACAGCCTCTGGGGCCAACGTCCTGACTTTC. This chain connects TRBV25-1 to TRBJ2-6; D is uncertain. This CDR3 contains 14 residues. Germline V gene lookup returns CDR1 MGHDK and CDR2 SYGVNS. V lost 7 bases and J lost 0, with 7 bases in between.

This chain joins TRBV5-6 and TRBJ1-1; the D is unclear. V lost 4 bases, J lost 7 bases, and 11 bases lay in between. The length of the CDR3 is 12 residues. Germline CDR1 and CDR2: SGHDT and YYEEEE. In DNA form, the CDR3 reads TGTGCCAGCAGCATGGGTCCCGGTGAAGCTTTCTTT. Encoded protein: CASSMGPGEAFF.

V is TRBV7-2 and J is TRBJ1-1; 9 bases match TRBD1. This CDR3 contains 14 residues. The V gene's germline CDR1 is SGHTA and CDR2 FQGNSA. With V trimmed by 7 bases and J by 5 bases, 8 bases remained unmatched. Here the CDR3 DNA reads TGTGCCAGCATCGAAGGGACAGGGCGGACTGAAGCTTTCTTT. Translating gives CASIEGTGRTEAFF. Combining the CDR3 with reference TRBV7-2 and TRBJ1-1 gives the whole variable domain GAGVSQSPSNKVTEKGKDVELRCDPISGHTALYWYRQSLGQGLEFLIYFQGNSAPDKSGLPSDRFSAERTGGSVSTLTIQRTQQEDSAVYLCASIEGTGRTEAFFGQGTRLTVV.

The V and J genes are TRBV11-3 and TRBJ2-1; 10 nucleotides agree with TRBD2. V trimming: 0 bases; J trimming: 8 bases; junction bases outside the gene matches: 4. Germline assignment: CDR1 SGHNT and CDR2 YENEEA. This CDR3 comprises 15 residues. The CDR3 nucleotides are TGTGCCAGCAGCTTAGAAGCGGGGGGGCCTTATGAGCAGTTCTTC. Its translation is CASSLEAGGPYEQFF.

The chain combines TRBV25-1 with TRBJ1-3; D is uncertain. Germline CDR1 reads MGHDK; CDR2 reads SYGVNS. V was cut by 6 bases and J by 1 base, with 10 bases left in between. This CDR3 has 14 residues. The CDR3 loop is CASSLQASGNTIYF. In DNA, the CDR3 is TGTGCCAGCAGCCTGCAAGCGTCTGGAAACACCATATATTTT.

A few counts support this clone. The rearrangement joins TRBV7-3 to TRBJ2-4; D is unclear. The CDR3 spans 13 residues. Germline V lookup: CDR1 SGHTA, CDR2 FQGTGA. Trimming stripped 5 bases from V and 9 bases from J, with 14 bases between. CDR3 loop: CASSPTPLGIQYF. CDR3 DNA: TGTGCCAGCAGCCCAACCCCGCTTGGCATTCAGTACTTC.

The J gene is TRBJ1-1, the V gene TRBV10-3; 8 bases are a match to TRBD1. Unmatched junction bases numbered 5, after V lost 6 bases and J lost 5 bases. The length of the CDR3 is 13 residues. Germline V gene lookup returns CDR1 ENHRY and CDR2 SYGVKD. The CDR3 sequence: CAIRMDRATEAFF. In DNA, the CDR3 is TGTGCCATCAGGATGGACAGGGCTACTGAAGCTTTCTTT.

This rearrangement joins TRBV5-1 to TRBJ2-1; 11 bases agree with TRBD1. Losses at the gene ends were 4 bases for V and 4 bases for J; bases not matched to a gene: 4. This CDR3 region has 15 residues. CDR1 and CDR2 from the germline V gene are SGHRS and YFSETQ. The CDR3 loop reads CASSPGQGAYNEQFF. Written as DNA, the CDR3 is TGCGCCAGCAGCCCTGGACAGGGGGCTTACAATGAGCAGTTCTTC.

V gene TRBV30 combines with J gene TRBJ1-5; 7 nucleotides align to TRBD1. CDR1 and CDR2 from the germline V gene are GTSNPN and SVGIG (reference sequence). The CDR3 is 12 residues long. J was trimmed by 7 bases and V by 4 bases; bases with no gene match: 4. The CDR3: CAWKTGEQPQHF. The CDR3, as DNA: TGTGCCTGGAAAACAGGGGAACAGCCCCAGCATTTT.

To note about this clone: The same CDR3 can be traced to other DNA sequences in this sample. This chain links TRBV29-1 with TRBJ1-2; 7 bases map to TRBD1. V lost 2 bases, J lost 2 bases, and 2 bases stayed unmatched. The CDR3 sequence is 13 residues long. The germline CDR1 and CDR2 sequences are SQVTM and ANQGSEA. The DNA for the CDR3 is TGCAGCGTTGAACGGGGACAGAACTATGGCTACACCTTC. This sequence encodes CSVERGQNYGYTF.

The rearrangement links TRBV7-9 to TRBJ2-7; maybe TRBD1 (6 bases). Deletions cut 2 bases from V and 2 bases from J, with 10 bases between. There are 14 residues in the CDR3. Germline-derived CDR1 and CDR2 are SEHNR and FQNEAQ (reference sequence). The CDR3 sequence: CASSLNRAPYEQYF. The CDR3 DNA reads as TGTGCCAGCAGCTTAAACAGGGCACCCTACGAGCAGTACTTC.

The genes are TRBV29-1 and TRBJ1-2, with 8 bases that match TRBD1. After removal of 7 bases from V and 6 bases from J, the junction contained 7 bases not matched to a gene. The CDR3 consists of 12 residues. CDR1 is SQVTM and CDR2 is ANQGSEA in the germline V gene. CDR3 DNA sequence: TGCAGCGGACGGGACAGGATTCATGGCTACACCTTC. Residues: CSGRDRIHGYTF.

The chain couples TRBV23-1 to TRBJ2-4; possible D gene TRBD1, 6 bases. TRBV23-1 is assigned to the ORF class and has an uncertain function. This CDR3 has 21 amino acids. Trimming removed 5 bases at V and 4 bases at J, with 33 bases between. This chain's CDR3 is CASSCADRDLHLRRGKNIQYF. DNA for the CDR3: TGCGCCAGCAGTTGTGCTGACCGGGACCTCCACCTCAGAAGGGGGAAAAACATTCAGTACTTC.

The chain carries TRBV6-5 and TRBJ1-5; 7 bases align to TRBD1. This CDR3 has 14 residues. Germline V CDR1 and CDR2: MNHEY, SVGAGI. V gave up 6 bases and J gave up 11 bases; unmatched junction bases: 13. The CDR3, as DNA: TGTGCCAGCAGCTACGACAGGGAAGGAAGAACCCAGCATTTT. Translated, it gives CASSYDREGRTQHF.

In the case of this clone: A junction end diverges from the germline sequence, so it may reflect a read error. V usage is TRBV6-5 and J usage is TRBJ2-5; tentatively, D is TRBD1 or TRBD2 (7 bases each). CDR3 size: 11 residues. Germline CDR1 is MNHEY and CDR2 is SVGAGI. The CDR3 protein is CASSIDRDYNF. CDR3 DNA: TGTGCCAGCAGTATCGACAGGGACTATAACTTC.

The V call is TRBV28, the J call TRBJ1-4; D unresolved. The V and J ends lost 10 bases and 0 bases respectively, with 9 bases between them. Germline lookup yields CDR1 MDHEN and CDR2 SYDVKM. The CDR3 runs to 13 residues. CDR3 residues: CAIRTTTNEKLFF. For the CDR3, the DNA is TGTGCCATCCGGACTACAACTAATGAAAAACTGTTTTTT.

The rearrangement joins TRBV30 to TRBJ1-1, with D possibly matching TRBD1 (5 bases). V was clipped by 3 bases and J by 5 bases, with 19 bases between them. Per the germline V gene, CDR1 is GTSNPN and CDR2 is SVGIG (reference sequence). This CDR3 region has 15 residues. The CDR3 sequence: CAWRGTKGVITEAFF. The CDR3 coding sequence is TGTGCCTGGAGGGGCACGAAAGGGGTGATTACTGAAGCTTTCTTT.

The chain joins TRBV5-4 to TRBJ2-3; D is perhaps TRBD1 or TRBD2 (5 bases each). This CDR3 has 15 amino acids. Germline V gene sequence: CDR1 SGHNT, CDR2 YYREEE (reference sequence). V lost 4 bases and J lost 4, with 16 bases in between. The CDR3 region has the DNA TGTGCCAGCAGCCCTCCGGGAAGGGGTGCAGATACGCAGTATTTT. As protein: CASSPPGRGADTQYF.

With respect to this clone: Its ends do not fully match the called genes, so a read error is possible. The V call is TRBV7-7, the J call TRBJ1-1; D not resolved. Germline CDR1 is SSHAT and CDR2 is FNYEAQ (reference sequence). The CDR3 runs to 13 residues. The CDR3 is CASSADTNTEAFF. In DNA form, the CDR3 reads TGTGCTAGCAGCGCAGACACGAACACTGAAGCTTTCTTT.